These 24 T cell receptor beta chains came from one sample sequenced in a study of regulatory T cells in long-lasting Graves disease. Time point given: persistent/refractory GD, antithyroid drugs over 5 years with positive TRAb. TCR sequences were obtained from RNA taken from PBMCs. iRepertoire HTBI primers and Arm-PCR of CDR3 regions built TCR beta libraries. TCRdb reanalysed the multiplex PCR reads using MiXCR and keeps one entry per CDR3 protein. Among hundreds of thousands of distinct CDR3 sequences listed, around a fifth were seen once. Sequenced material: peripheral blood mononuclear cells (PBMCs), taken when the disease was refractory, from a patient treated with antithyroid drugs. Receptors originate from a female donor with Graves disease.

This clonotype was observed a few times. CDR3 sequence reads: CASSESGNNQPQHF. The CDR3 DNA reads as TGCGCCAGCAGTGAGTCGGGGAACAATCAGCCCCAGCATTTT. The chain combines TRBV10-2 with TRBJ1-5; D ambiguous. V was pared by 0 bases and J by 3 bases, with 6 bases between. CDR1 is WSHSY, CDR2 SAAADI, per germline. This CDR3 region has 14 residues.

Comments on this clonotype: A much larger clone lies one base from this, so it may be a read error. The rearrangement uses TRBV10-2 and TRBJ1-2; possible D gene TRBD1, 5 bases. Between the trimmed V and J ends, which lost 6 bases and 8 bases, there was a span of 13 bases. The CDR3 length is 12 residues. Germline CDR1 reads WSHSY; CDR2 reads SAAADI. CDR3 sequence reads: CASRGQGFGYTF. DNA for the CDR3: TGCGCCAGCAGAGGGCAGGGTTTCGGCTACACCTTC.

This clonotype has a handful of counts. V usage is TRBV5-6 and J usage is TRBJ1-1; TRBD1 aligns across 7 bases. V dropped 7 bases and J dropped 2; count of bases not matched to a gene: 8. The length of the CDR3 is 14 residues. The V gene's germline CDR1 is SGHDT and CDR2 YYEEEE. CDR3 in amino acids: CASQRQGGNTEAFF. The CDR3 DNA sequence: TGTGCCAGCCAAAGACAGGGAGGAAACACTGAAGCTTTCTTT.

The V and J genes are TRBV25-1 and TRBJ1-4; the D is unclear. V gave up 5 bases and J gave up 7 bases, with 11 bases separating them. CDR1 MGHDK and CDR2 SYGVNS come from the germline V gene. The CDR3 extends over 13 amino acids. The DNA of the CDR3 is TGTGCCAGCAGTCCGGGGTTCCGTGAAAAACTGTTTTTT. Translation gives CASSPGFREKLFF.

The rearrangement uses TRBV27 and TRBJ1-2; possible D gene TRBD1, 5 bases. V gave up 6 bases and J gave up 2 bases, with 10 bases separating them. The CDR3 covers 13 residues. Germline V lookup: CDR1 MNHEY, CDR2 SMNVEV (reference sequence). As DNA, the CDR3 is TGTGCCAGCAGGCAGGGAAAAAACTATGGCTACACCTTC. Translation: CASRQGKNYGYTF.

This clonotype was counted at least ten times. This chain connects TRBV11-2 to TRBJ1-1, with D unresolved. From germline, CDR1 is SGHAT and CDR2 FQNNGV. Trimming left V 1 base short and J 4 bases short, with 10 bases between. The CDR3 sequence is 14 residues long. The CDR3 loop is CASSLAGSRTEAFF. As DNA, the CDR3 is TGTGCCAGCAGCTTAGCGGGGTCGCGCACTGAAGCTTTCTTT.

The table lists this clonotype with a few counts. The CDR3 region is CASGRDRHQETQYF. The CDR3 DNA is TGTGCTAGTGGACGGGACAGACACCAAGAGACCCAGTACTTC. The chain employs TRBV12-5 and TRBJ2-5, with 7 bases identical to TRBD1. Unmatched junction bases numbered 4, after V lost 6 bases and J lost 0 bases. CDR1 and CDR2 from the germline V gene are LGHNT and FRNRAP. The CDR3 runs to 14 residues.

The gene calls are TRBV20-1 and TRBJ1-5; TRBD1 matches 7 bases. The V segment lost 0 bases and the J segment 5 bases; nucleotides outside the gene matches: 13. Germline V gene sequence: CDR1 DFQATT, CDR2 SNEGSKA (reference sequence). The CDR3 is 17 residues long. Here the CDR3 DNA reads TGCAGTGCTAGAGATATTAAGCGGGACAGCATTTATCAGCCCCAGCATTTT. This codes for CSARDIKRDSIYQPQHF.

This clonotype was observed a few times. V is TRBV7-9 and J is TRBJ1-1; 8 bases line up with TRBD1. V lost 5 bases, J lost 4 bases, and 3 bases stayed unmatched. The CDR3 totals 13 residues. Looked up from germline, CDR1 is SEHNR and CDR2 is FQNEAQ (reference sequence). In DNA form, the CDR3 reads TGTGCCAGCAGCCAAGGACAGGGCACTGAAGCTTTCTTT. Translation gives CASSQGQGTEAFF.

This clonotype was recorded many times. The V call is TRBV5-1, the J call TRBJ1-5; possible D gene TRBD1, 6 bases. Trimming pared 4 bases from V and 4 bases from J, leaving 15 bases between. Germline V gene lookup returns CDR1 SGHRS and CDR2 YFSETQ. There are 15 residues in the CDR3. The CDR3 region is CASSPSGARNQPQHF. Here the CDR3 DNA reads TGCGCCAGCAGCCCGTCGGGGGCGCGGAATCAGCCCCAGCATTTT.

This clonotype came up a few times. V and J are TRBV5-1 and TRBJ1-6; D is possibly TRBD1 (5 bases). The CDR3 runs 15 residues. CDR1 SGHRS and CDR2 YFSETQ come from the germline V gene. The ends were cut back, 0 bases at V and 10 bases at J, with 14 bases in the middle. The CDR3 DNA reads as TGCGCCAGCAGCTTGGTTTCAGGGCGAGGCTCACCCCTCCACTTT. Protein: CASSLVSGRGSPLHF.

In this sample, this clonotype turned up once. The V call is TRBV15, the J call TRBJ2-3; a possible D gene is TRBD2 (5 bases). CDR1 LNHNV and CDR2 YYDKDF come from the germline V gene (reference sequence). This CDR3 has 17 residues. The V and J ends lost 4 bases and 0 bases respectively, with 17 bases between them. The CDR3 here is CATSTVLGRFSTDTQYF. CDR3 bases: TGTGCCACCAGCACAGTCTTAGGGAGATTTAGCACAGATACGCAGTATTTT.

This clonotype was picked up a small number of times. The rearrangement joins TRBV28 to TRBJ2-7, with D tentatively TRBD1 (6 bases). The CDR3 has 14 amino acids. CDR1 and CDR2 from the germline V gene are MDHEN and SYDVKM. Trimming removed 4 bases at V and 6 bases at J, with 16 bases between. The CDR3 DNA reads TGTGCCAGCAGTTCACAGGGTACGGCGGGCGAGCAGTACTTC. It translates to CASSSQGTAGEQYF.

CDR3 in DNA: TGTGCCAGTAGCCGGGGAGCAACTGGGGCCAACGTCCTGACTTTC. Protein: CASSRGATGANVLTF. V and J are TRBV19 and TRBJ2-6, with D possibly matching TRBD2 (5 bases). The germline V gene has CDR1 LNHDA and CDR2 SQIVND (reference sequence). The CDR3 loop spans 15 amino acids. Trimming took off 6 bases at V and 2 bases at J, with 11 bases between the two ends. Drawing the rest from reference TRBV19 and TRBJ2-6, the complete variable domain is DGGITQSPKYLFRKEGQNVTLSCEQNLNHDAMYWYRQDPGQGLRLIYYSQIVNDFQKGDIAEGYSVSREKKESFPLTVTSAQKNPTAFYLCASSRGATGANVLTFGAGSRLTVL.

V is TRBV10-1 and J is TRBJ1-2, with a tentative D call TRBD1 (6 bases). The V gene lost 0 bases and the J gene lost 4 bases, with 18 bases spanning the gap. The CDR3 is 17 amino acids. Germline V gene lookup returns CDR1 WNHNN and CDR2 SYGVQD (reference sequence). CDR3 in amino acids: CASSESLQGYSFYGYTF. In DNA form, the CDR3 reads TGCGCCAGCAGTGAGTCCCTACAGGGATATTCCTTCTATGGCTACACCTTC.

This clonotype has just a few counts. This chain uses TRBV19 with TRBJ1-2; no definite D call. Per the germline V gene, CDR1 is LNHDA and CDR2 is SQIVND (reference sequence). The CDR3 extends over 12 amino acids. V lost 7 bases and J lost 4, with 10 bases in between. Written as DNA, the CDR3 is TGTGCCAGTACTGGTCGGGGCTATGGCTACACCTTC. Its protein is CASTGRGYGYTF.

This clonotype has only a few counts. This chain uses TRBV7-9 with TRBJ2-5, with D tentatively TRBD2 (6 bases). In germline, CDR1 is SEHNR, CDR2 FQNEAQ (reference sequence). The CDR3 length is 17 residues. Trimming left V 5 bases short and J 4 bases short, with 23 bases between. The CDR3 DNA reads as TGTGCCAGCAGCCCTGGGGGGATTAACAACCGGGGAGAGACCCAGTACTTC. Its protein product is CASSPGGINNRGETQYF.

CDR3: CASSLGRDVAYGYTF. The CDR3 DNA is TGTGCCAGCAGCTTAGGACGGGACGTAGCCTATGGCTACACCTTC. The chain joins TRBV7-9 to TRBJ1-2, with D possibly being TRBD1 (5 bases). Germline V gene lookup returns CDR1 SEHNR and CDR2 FQNEAQ (reference sequence). Deletions cut 1 base from V and 4 bases from J, with 13 bases between. The CDR3 has 15 residues.

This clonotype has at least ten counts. The CDR3 loop reads CSVLGAYEQYF. CDR3 DNA: TGCAGCGTTTTAGGGGCCTACGAGCAGTACTTC. The rearrangement links TRBV29-1 to TRBJ2-7, with a tentative D call TRBD1 (5 bases). V was cut by 5 bases and J by 2 bases, with 7 bases left in between. The CDR3 runs to 11 residues. Germline V gene lookup returns CDR1 SQVTM and CDR2 ANQGSEA.

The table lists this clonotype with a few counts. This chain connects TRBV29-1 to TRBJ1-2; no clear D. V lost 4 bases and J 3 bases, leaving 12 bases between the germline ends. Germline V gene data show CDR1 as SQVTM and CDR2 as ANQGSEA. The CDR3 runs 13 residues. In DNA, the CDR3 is TGCAGCGTTGTAGTATCTGGGGACTATGGCTACACCTTC. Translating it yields CSVVVSGDYGYTF.

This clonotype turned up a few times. The CDR3 sequence: CASTHSGRLNTEAFF. In DNA form, the CDR3 reads TGCGCCAGCACCCACTCGGGGCGGTTGAACACTGAAGCTTTCTTT. The chain combines TRBV4-1 with TRBJ1-1, with a weak D call TRBD1 (5 bases). V was clipped by 7 bases and J by 0 bases, with 15 bases between them. Germline CDR1 MGHRA, CDR2 YSYEKL. The CDR3 covers 15 residues.

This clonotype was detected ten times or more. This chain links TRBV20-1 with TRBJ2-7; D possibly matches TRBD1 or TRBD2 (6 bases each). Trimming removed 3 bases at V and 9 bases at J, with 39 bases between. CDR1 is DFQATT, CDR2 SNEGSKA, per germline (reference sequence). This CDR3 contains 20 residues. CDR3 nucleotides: TGCAGTGCTAGGGACCTGGGGGGCGGCAGACCATTAGAGGCGTGGACGAGGCAGTACTTC. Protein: CSARDLGGGRPLEAWTRQYF.

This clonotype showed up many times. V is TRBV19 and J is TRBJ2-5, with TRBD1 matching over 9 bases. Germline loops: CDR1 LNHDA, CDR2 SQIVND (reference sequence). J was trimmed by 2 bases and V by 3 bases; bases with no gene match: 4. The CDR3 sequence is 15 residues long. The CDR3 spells CASSIGQGRQETQYF. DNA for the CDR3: TGTGCCAGTAGTATTGGACAGGGGAGACAAGAGACCCAGTACTTC.

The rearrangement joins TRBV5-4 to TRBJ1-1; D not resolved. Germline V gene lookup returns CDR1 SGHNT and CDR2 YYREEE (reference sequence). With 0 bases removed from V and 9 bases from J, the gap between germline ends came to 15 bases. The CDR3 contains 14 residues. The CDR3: CASSLALGAAQAFF. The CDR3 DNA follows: TGTGCCAGCAGCTTGGCCCTGGGAGCAGCCCAAGCTTTCTTT.